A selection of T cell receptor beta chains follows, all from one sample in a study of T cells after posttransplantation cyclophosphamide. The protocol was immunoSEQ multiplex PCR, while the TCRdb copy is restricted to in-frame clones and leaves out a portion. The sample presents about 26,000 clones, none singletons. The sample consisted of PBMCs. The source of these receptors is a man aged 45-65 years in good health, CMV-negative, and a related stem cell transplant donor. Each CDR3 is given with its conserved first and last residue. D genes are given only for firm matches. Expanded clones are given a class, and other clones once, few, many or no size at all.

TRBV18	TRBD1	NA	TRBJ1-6	TGTGCCAGCTCACCACTGGGGGACAGTAATTCACCCCTCCACTTT	CASSPLGDSNSPLHF
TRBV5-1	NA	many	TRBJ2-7	TGCGCCAGCAGCCAGAGGCCTAGCTTTCTAAACGAGCAGTACTTC	CASSQRPSFLNEQYF
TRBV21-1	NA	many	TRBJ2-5	TGTGCCAGCAGCAAAGGACCGGCCCCCCGCGGGACCCAGTACTTC	CASSKGPAPRGTQYF
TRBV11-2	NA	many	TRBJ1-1	TGTGCCAGCAGCTTAGCACAGGACACTGAAGCTTTCTTT	CASSLAQDTEAFF
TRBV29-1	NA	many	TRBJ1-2	TGCAGCTTAGGGGATATTGATGGCTACACCTTC	CSLGDIDGYTF
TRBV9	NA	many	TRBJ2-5	TGTGCCAGCAGCGTAGACGGCCAAGAGACCCAGTACTTC	CASSVDGQETQYF
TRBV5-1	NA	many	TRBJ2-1	TGCGCCAGCAGCTTTAGCGGCGGCTCCTACAATGAGCAGTTCTTC	CASSFSGGSYNEQFF
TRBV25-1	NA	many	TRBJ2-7	TGTGCCAGCAGCCTTATTATGCAAGAGTCCTACGAGCAGTACTTC	CASSLIMQESYEQYF
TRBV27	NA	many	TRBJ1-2	TGTGCCAGCAGTCCCACTGCGGGGGTGAACTATGGCTACACCTTC	CASSPTAGVNYGYTF
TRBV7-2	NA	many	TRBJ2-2	TGTGCCAGCAGCTTCTATGGTGTGAGTGAAGTAGCCGGGGAGCTGTTTTTT	CASSFYGVSEVAGELFF
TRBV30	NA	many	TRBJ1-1	TGTGCCTGGAGTCGGTATTGGAACACTGAAGCTTTCTTT	CAWSRYWNTEAFF
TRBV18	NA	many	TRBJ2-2	TGTGCCAGCTCACAAAACAGTAACGCCGGGGAGCTGTTTTTT	CASSQNSNAGELFF
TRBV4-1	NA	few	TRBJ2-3	TGCGCCAGCAGCCAAGATGTCAGCGGAAACACAGATACGCAGTATTTT	CASSQDVSGNTDTQYF
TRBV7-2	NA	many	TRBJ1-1	TGTGCCAGCAGCTTAGTGAGGGGGACCCAAAAAGCTTTCTTT	CASSLVRGTQKAFF
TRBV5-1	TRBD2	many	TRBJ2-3	TGCGCCAGCAGCACCGGGGGGACCACAGATACGCAGTATTTT	CASSTGGTTDTQYF
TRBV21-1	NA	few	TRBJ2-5	TGTGCCAGCAGCAACCGACAGCGGGGGGGCTGGTTTGGTGAGACCCAGTACTTC	CASSNRQRGGWFGETQYF
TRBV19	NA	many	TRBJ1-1	TGTGCCAGTAGTATGAGCGGAGGGACTGAAGCTTTCTTT	CASSMSGGTEAFF
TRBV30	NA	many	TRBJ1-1	TGTGCCTGGAGAGGGGGGGGCACTGAAGCTTTCTTT	CAWRGGGTEAFF
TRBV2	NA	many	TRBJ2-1	TGTGCCAGCAGTGAGGGTCGGGCAGGGCGTAAGGATGAGCAGTTCTTC	CASSEGRAGRKDEQFF
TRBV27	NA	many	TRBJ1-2	TGTGCCAGCAGTTTCACGGGGGGGGCTAACTATGGCTACACCTTC	CASSFTGGANYGYTF
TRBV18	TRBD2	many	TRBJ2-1	TGTGCCAGCTCACCTAGCGGGAGGGCCGGGTACAATGAGCAGTTCTTC	CASSPSGRAGYNEQFF
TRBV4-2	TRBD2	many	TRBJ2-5	TGTGCCAGCAGCCAAGTCCTACTAGCGACTCCACCGTTTGAGACCCAGTACTTC	CASSQVLLATPPFETQYF
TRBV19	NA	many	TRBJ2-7	TGTGCCAGTCGCTCCAACCGACAGACCTACGAGCAGTACTTC	CASRSNRQTYEQYF
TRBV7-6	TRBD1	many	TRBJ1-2	TGTGCCAGCAGCAAGCCGGGACAGATTGCCTATGGCTACACCTTC	CASSKPGQIAYGYTF
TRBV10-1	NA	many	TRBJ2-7	TGCGCCAGCAGTGGCCCGGGGTCGCGAGTCGAGCAGTACTTC	CASSGPGSRVEQYF
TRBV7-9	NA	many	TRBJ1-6	TGTGCCAGCAGCTTATGGGGGGGCAATTCACCCCTCCACTTT	CASSLWGGNSPLHF
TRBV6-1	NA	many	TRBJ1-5	TGTGCCAGCAGTGAGAGACAGTATAGCAATCAGCCCCAGCATTTT	CASSERQYSNQPQHF
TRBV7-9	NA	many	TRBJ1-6	TGTGCCAGCAGCTTATTGGGGAGCTCCTATAATTCACCCCTCCACTTT	CASSLLGSSYNSPLHF
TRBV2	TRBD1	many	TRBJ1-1	TGTGCCAGCAGTGAACAGGGGGAAAACACTGAAGCTTTCTTT	CASSEQGENTEAFF
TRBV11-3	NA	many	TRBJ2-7	TGTGCCAGCAGCTCCCCCCCCCGCTCAGGGAAAACGAGCTCCTACGAGCAGTACTTC	CASSSPPRSGKTSSYEQYF
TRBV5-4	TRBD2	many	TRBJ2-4	TGTGCCAGCAGCTTTCCCGGACTAGATGAAAACATTCAGTACTTC	CASSFPGLDENIQYF
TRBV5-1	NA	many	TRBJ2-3	TGCGCCAGCAGCCAACAGGGTGCAGATACGCAGTATTTT	CASSQQGADTQYF
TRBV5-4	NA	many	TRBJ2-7	TGTGCCAGCAGCTTGGTTGGCCCCTACGAGCAGTACTTC	CASSLVGPYEQYF
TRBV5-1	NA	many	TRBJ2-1	TGCGCCAGCAGCGCCCCCGGTAGTAATGAGCAGTTCTTC	CASSAPGSNEQFF
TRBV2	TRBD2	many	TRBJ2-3	TGTGCCAGCGCGGGGGATTTGGGAGATACGCAGTATTTT	CASAGDLGDTQYF
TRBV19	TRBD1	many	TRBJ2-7	TGTGCCAGTAGTATGGGACAGGGTGTCTACGAGCAGTACTTC	CASSMGQGVYEQYF
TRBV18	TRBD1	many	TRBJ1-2	TGTGCCAGCTCACCCGGAAGGGGGCAGAGCTATGGCTACACCTTC	CASSPGRGQSYGYTF
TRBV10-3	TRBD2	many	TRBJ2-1	TGTGCCATCAGTGTAACAGATTTTACTCCGGGACTAGCGGGAGAGAGCTCCTACAATGAGCAGTTCTTC	CAISVTDFTPGLAGESSYNEQFF
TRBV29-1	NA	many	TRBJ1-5	TGCAGCGTCGCCATCGGGGTGAGGGATCAGCCCCAGCATTTT	CSVAIGVRDQPQHF
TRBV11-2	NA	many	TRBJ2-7	TGTGCCAGCAGCTTACGGGGGTTGGACTACGAGCAGTACTTC	CASSLRGLDYEQYF
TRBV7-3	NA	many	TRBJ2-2	TGTGCCAGCAGCCCACAGGGGGGGACCGGGGAGCTGTTTTTT	CASSPQGGTGELFF
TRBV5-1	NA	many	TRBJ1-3	TGCGCCAGCAGGGCAACAGGGCTCTCTGGAAACACCATATATTTT	CASRATGLSGNTIYF
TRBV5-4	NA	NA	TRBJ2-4	TGTGCCAGCAGCTTGGACCTCGGGGACATTCAGTACTTC	CASSLDLGDIQYF
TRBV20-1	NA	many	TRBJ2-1	TGCAGTGCTAGGAGGGCTACCTATCAGTTCTTC	CSARRATYQFF
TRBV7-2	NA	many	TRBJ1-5	TGTGCCAGCAGCTATCACGGGGGGGCGGCTCAGCCCCAGCATTTT	CASSYHGGAAQPQHF
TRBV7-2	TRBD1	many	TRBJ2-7	TGTGCCAGCAGCTTGTACCCGACAGGGATCAGCTCCTACGAGCAGTACTTC	CASSLYPTGISSYEQYF
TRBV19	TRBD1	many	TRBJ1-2	TGTGCCAGTACCGTCAGGGGGAACTATGGCTACACCTTC	CASTVRGNYGYTF
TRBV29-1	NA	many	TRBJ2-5	TGCAGCGTTGAAACTAGCCAGGAGACCCAGTACTTC	CSVETSQETQYF
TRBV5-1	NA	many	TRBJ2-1	TGCGCCAGCAGCACCCTAGTCGAAGCGGGTGAGCAGTTCTTC	CASSTLVEAGEQFF
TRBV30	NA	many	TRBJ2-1	TGTGCCTTAGATCCGCTCGTCTACAATGAGCAGTTCTTC	CALDPLVYNEQFF
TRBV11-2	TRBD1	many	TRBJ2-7	TGTGCCAGCAGCCCTCCGGGACAGTCCTACGAGCAGTACTTC	CASSPPGQSYEQYF
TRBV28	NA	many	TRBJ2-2	TGTGCCAGCAGAGGAGCGGGCGCGAACACCGGGGAGCTGTTTTTT	CASRGAGANTGELFF
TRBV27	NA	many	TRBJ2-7	TGTGCCAGCAGTTTATACAGGTCTGAGGTTCGGCAGTACTTC	CASSLYRSEVRQYF
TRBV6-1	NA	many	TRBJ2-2	TGTGCCAGCAGTGAGGGCAGAGATTCCACCGGGGAGCTGTTTTTT	CASSEGRDSTGELFF
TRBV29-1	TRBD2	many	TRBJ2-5	TGCAGCGTTCGGGGGGACTTACAAGAGACCCAGTACTTC	CSVRGDLQETQYF